The 8 T cell receptor beta chains given below trace back to one sample, sequenced in a study of blood T cell repertoires in COVID-19. Method: immunoSEQ multiplex PCR; TCRdb's copy keeps in-frame clones and lacks some. The sample consists of about 180,000 clones, around 80% of them appearing once. Sequencing was done on a sample of peripheral blood. Receptors originate from a man between 65 and 85 years old with active or convalescent COVID-19.

The chain carries TRBV6-5 and TRBJ1-1; 7 bases map to TRBD1. The germline CDR1 and CDR2 sequences are MNHEY and SVGAGI. The CDR3 covers 15 residues. Trimming cost V 7 bases and J 0 bases; bases outside gene matches: 8. CDR3 sequence (DNA): TGTGCCAGCATCCACTCAGGGGGAGTGAACACTGAAGCTTTCTTT. This gives the protein CASIHSGGVNTEAFF.

This chain connects TRBV4-2 to TRBJ2-7, with 9 bases fitting TRBD2. The germline V gene has CDR1 LGHNA and CDR2 YNFKEQ. There are 18 residues in the CDR3. J lost 3 bases, V lost 4 bases, and 16 bases had no gene match. CDR3 residues: CASSPQVDSGSFSYEQYF. The DNA for the CDR3 is TGTGCCAGCAGCCCGCAAGTGGATAGCGGGAGCTTCAGCTACGAGCAGTACTTC.

This rearrangement joins TRBV19 to TRBJ1-1, with unresolved D. The length of the CDR3 is 11 residues. V lost 4 bases and J lost 4, with 4 bases in between. CDR1 is LNHDA and CDR2 is SQIVND in the germline V gene (reference sequence). The CDR3 loop is CASSRATEAFF. Here the CDR3 DNA reads TGTGCCAGTAGTAGGGCCACTGAAGCTTTCTTT.

This chain joins TRBV2 and TRBJ2-7, with D hard to call. Germline V gives CDR1 SNHLY, CDR2 FYNNEI. The CDR3 loop spans 12 amino acids. V was shortened by 6 bases and J by 2 bases, with 8 bases between the two germline ends. The CDR3 sequence is CASRSDTYEQYF. As DNA, the CDR3 is TGTGCCAGCAGAAGCGATACCTACGAGCAGTACTTC.

This clone was seen only a few times. V gene TRBV18 combines with J gene TRBJ1-2, with TRBD1 matching over 9 bases. Germline V gene sequence: CDR1 KGHSH, CDR2 LQKENI. With 4 bases clipped from V and 7 bases from J, the junction kept 7 bases outside the gene matches. The CDR3 runs 14 residues. The CDR3 protein is CASSRDREGSGYTF. As DNA, the CDR3 is TGTGCCAGCTCACGGGACAGGGAGGGAAGTGGCTACACCTTC. Variable domain in full (rest from reference TRBV18 and TRBJ1-2): NAGVMQNPRHLVRRRGQEARLRCSPMKGHSHVYWYRQLPEEGLKFMVYLQKENIIDESGMPKERFSAEFPKEGPSILRIQQVVRGDSAAYFCASSRDREGSGYTFGSGTRLTVV.

This chain uses TRBV6-5 with TRBJ1-3; D is undetermined. CDR3 length: 15 residues. V lost 7 bases and J 0 bases, leaving 13 bases between the germline ends. CDR1 is MNHEY, CDR2 SVGAGI, per germline. Written as DNA, the CDR3 is TGTGCCAGCATCGCAAGGACTCTCTCTGGAAACACCATATATTTT. Translation: CASIARTLSGNTIYF.

The chain joins TRBV6-6 to TRBJ1-1; 10 bases map to TRBD1. Per germline, CDR1 MNHNY and CDR2 SVGAGI (reference sequence). V was clipped by 5 bases and J by 8 bases; unmatched bases: 8. This CDR3 is built from 14 residues. The CDR3 sequence: CASSRGTGETEAFF. The CDR3 bases are TGTGCCAGCAGTAGAGGGACAGGGGAGACCGAAGCTTTCTTT.

V and J are TRBV4-1 and TRBJ2-5; 10 bases are a match to TRBD1. V was pared by 1 base and J by 5 bases, with 7 bases of the junction left unmatched. The CDR3 spans 16 residues. CDR1 is MGHRA, CDR2 YSYEKL, per germline. CDR3 protein: CASSQARQGAGETQYF. CDR3 DNA sequence: TGCGCCAGCAGCCAAGCGAGACAGGGGGCTGGTGAGACCCAGTACTTC.